This T cell receptor (beta chain) was documented in a study of blood T cell repertoires in COVID-19. About the study: T cells, B-cell-depleted T cells, or PBMCs supplied cDNA or gDNA.

Source study methods: Estimates of nucleated cell counts were drawn from the amplification of reference gene primers. Sequencing used immunoSEQ multiplex PCR; TCRdb keeps in-frame clones, though not all of them. The V and J calls and clone size are taken from that table; D and trimming were inferred from the DNA. The table shows about 62,000 clones, with roughly 92% occurring only once. The CDR3 length is 12 residues. With 9 bases clipped from V and 4 bases from J, the junction kept 0 bases outside the gene matches. CDR1 and CDR2 from the germline V gene are KGHDR and SFDVKD. V gene TRBV24-1 combines with J gene TRBJ2-1, with 9 positions matching TRBD1. The sample comprised peripheral blood. The receptor's source is a human donor in a cohort sampled during active COVID-19. The CDR3 nucleotides are TGTGCCACCGGGACAGGGTACAATGAGCAGTTCTTC. Amino acids: CATGTGYNEQFF.